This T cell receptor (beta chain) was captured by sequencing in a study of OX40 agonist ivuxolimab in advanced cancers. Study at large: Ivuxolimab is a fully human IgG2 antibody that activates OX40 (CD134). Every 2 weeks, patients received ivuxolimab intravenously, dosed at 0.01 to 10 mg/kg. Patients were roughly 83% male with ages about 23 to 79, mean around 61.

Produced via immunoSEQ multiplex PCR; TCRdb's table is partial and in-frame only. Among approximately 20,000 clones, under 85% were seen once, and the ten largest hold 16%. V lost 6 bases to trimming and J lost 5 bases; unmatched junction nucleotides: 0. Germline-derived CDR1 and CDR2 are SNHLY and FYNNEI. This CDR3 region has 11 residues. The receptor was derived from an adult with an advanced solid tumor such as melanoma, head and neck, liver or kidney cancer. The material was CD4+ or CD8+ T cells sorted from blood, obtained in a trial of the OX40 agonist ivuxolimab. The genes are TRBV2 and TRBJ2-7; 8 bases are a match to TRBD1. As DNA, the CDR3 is TGTGCCAGCAGGACAGGGGACGAGCAGTACTTC. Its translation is CASRTGDEQYF.